The 8 T cell receptor beta chains in this list originate from one sample, sequenced in a study of CD8 T cells in Susac syndrome (dated by TCRdb to between 2017 and 2020). The library was prepared using the immunoSEQ multiplex PCR assay. RNA was extracted with the RNeasy kit and 0.5 to 1 ug was reverse transcribed using random hexamers. TCRdb reworked the public reads: Q25 trimming with fastp, MiXCR clone assembly, productive beta chains retained. For every CDR3 protein sequence, its rows merge into one entry that carries the most common genes and DNA. The sample data list about 150,000 distinct CDR3 sequences, and less than 97% of these were observed just once. Clones ranked in the top ten supply over 0.12% of the sample. Source material: CD8+ T cells from PBMCs. The receptors originated from a human donor with multiple sclerosis.

This clonotype was found once. The chain employs TRBV19 and TRBJ2-1; no reliable D call. CDR1 LNHDA and CDR2 SQIVND come from the germline V gene (reference sequence). Trimming stripped 5 bases from V and 7 bases from J, with 12 bases between. CDR3 size: 13 residues. CDR3 loop: CASSLLPKNEQFF. CDR3 nucleotide sequence: TGTGCCAGTAGTTTGCTACCGAAGAATGAGCAGTTCTTC. The whole variable domain, filled in from reference TRBV19 and TRBJ2-1, reads DGGITQSPKYLFRKEGQNVTLSCEQNLNHDAMYWYRQDPGQGLRLIYYSQIVNDFQKGDIAEGYSVSREKKESFPLTVTSAQKNPTAFYLCASSLLPKNEQFFGPGTRLTVL.

This chain connects TRBV5-6 to TRBJ2-1; unclear D gene. The V gene's germline CDR1 is SGHDT and CDR2 YYEEEE. The V end was cut by 0 bases, the J end by 6 bases, with 19 bases between. This CDR3 region has 17 residues. The CDR3 DNA sequence: TGTGCCAGCAGCTTGGCCACGGGCCTCAGTTTTTCCAATGAGCAGTTCTTC. Amino acids: CASSLATGLSFSNEQFF.

The chain combines TRBV27 with TRBJ2-5, with D hard to call. The V gene lost 7 bases and the J gene lost 5 bases, with 14 bases spanning the gap. The germline gives CDR1 MNHEY, CDR2 SMNVEV (reference sequence). This CDR3 is 13 amino acids long. CDR3 in amino acids: CASTPAPEETQYF. The CDR3 nucleotides are TGTGCCAGCACTCCCGCGCCCGAGGAGACCCAGTACTTC.

The chain recombines TRBV9 with TRBJ2-3; D gene uncertain. Trimming removed 4 bases from V and 6 bases from J, with 9 bases in between. The germline gives CDR1 SGDLS, CDR2 YYNGEE. This CDR3 region has 12 residues. The CDR3 region has the DNA TGTGCCAGCAGCCCGTTCGGGGATACGCAGTATTTT. Translated, it gives CASSPFGDTQYF.

The V gene is TRBV7-9, the J gene TRBJ2-7; TRBD1 aligns across 12 bases. Germline trimming cut 4 bases from V and 5 bases from J; bases unmatched to any gene: 6. The CDR3 covers 15 residues. Per germline, CDR1 SEHNR and CDR2 FQNEAQ (reference sequence). CDR3 amino acids: CASSWGQGARDEQYV. CDR3 nucleotide sequence: TGTGCCAGCAGCTGGGGACAGGGGGCGCGAGACGAGCAGTACGTC.

The chain combines TRBV9 with TRBJ1-1, with TRBD1 as a possible D gene (5 bases). The CDR3 totals 15 residues. V was trimmed by 4 bases and J by 4 bases, leaving 17 bases between them. In germline, CDR1 is SGDLS, CDR2 YYNGEE. The CDR3 coding sequence is TGTGCCAGCAGCTCAGAGGGGAATGTGGCCACTGAAGCTTTCTTT. Translated, it gives CASSSEGNVATEAFF.

The rearrangement joins TRBV29-1 to TRBJ1-2; TRBD1 might be the D (5 bases). Germline CDR1 SQVTM, CDR2 ANQGSEA. This CDR3 has 14 amino acids. The germline V and J ends were trimmed by 5 bases and 2 bases, with 15 bases remaining between them. DNA for the CDR3: TGCAGCGTTATAAACAAGGGGCCCAACTATGGCTACACCTTC. The encoded protein is CSVINKGPNYGYTF.

The rearrangement links TRBV12-3 or TRBV12-4 to TRBJ1-2; 7 bases map to TRBD1. The CDR3 extends over 14 amino acids. Trimming removed 6 bases from V and 4 bases from J; junction bases left unmatched: 8. CDR3 sequence reads: CASRDPAGGYGYTF. CDR3 nucleotides: TGTGCCAGCAGGGACCCCGCAGGGGGCTATGGCTACACCTTC.